Listed below are T cell receptor beta chains from one sample, sequenced in a study of CD8 T cells in Susac syndrome. TCRdb re-called the immunoSEQ multiplex PCR reads with MiXCR, one entry per CDR3 protein. The data show 250,000 to 300,000 distinct CDR3 sequences, roughly 85% seen once. Sample: CD8+ T cells from PBMCs. Receptor source: a human donor with multiple sclerosis. Both conserved end residues are part of each CDR3. Each record gives: clone size, D gene, V gene, J gene, CDR3 DNA, CDR3 protein. A D gene is named only where the DNA matches it firmly. Not all rows give a size; the values are once, few, many and, for expanded clones, a class.

clone size: -; D gene: TRBD2; V gene: TRBV28; J gene: TRBJ2-4; CDR3 DNA: TGTGCCATCGCCGGGAGGGCAGCCAAAAACATTCAGTACTTC; CDR3 protein: CAIAGRAAKNIQYF
clone size: -; D gene: TRBD2; V gene: TRBV7-9; J gene: TRBJ2-4; CDR3 DNA: TGTGCCAGCACTACCCCCAGCGGGAGGACCAAAAACATTCAGTACTTC; CDR3 protein: CASTTPSGRTKNIQYF
clone size: -; D gene: TRBD2; V gene: TRBV20-1; J gene: TRBJ2-7; CDR3 DNA: TGCAGTGCGGCTGATAGCGGGAGGAACCCCTACGAGCAGTACTTC; CDR3 protein: CSAADSGRNPYEQYF
clone size: -; D gene: TRBD2; V gene: TRBV13; J gene: TRBJ2-1; CDR3 DNA: TGTGCCAGCAGCCCCGGGACTAGCGGGAGAACGGTGCAGTTCTTC; CDR3 protein: CASSPGTSGRTVQFF
clone size: -; D gene: TRBD1; V gene: TRBV9; J gene: TRBJ1-5; CDR3 DNA: TGTGCCAGCAGCGTAGGGGACAGTAGCAATCAGCCCCAGCATTTT; CDR3 protein: CASSVGDSSNQPQHF
clone size: -; D gene: -; V gene: TRBV20-1; J gene: TRBJ2-3; CDR3 DNA: TGCCATTTGGAACCCCGGGGCAGCTTTAGCACAGATACGCAGTATTTT; CDR3 protein: CHLEPRGSFSTDTQYF
clone size: -; D gene: TRBD2; V gene: TRBV3-1; J gene: TRBJ2-1; CDR3 DNA: TGTGCCAGCAGCCAACCTGCGGGACTACCTATCAATGAGCAGTTCTTC; CDR3 protein: CASSQPAGLPINEQFF
clone size: -; D gene: -; V gene: TRBV9; J gene: TRBJ2-3; CDR3 DNA: TGTGCCAGCGGGAAAGATACGCAGTATTTT; CDR3 protein: CASGKDTQYF
clone size: -; D gene: -; V gene: TRBV2; J gene: TRBJ1-6; CDR3 DNA: TGTGCCAGCAGTCAGAATTCACCCCTCCACTTT; CDR3 protein: CASSQNSPLHF
clone size: -; D gene: TRBD2; V gene: TRBV13; J gene: TRBJ2-7; CDR3 DNA: TGTGCCAGCGGTAGCGGGAGCGTACGCTACGAGCAGTACTTC; CDR3 protein: CASGSGSVRYEQYF
clone size: once; D gene: -; V gene: TRBV12-3/TRBV12-4; J gene: TRBJ1-5; CDR3 DNA: TGTGCCAGCAGTTTACAGGGTATAGGACAGCCCCAGCATTTT; CDR3 protein: CASSLQGIGQPQHF
clone size: -; D gene: TRBD2; V gene: TRBV11-2; J gene: TRBJ2-1; CDR3 DNA: TGTGCCAGCAGCTCCCCTGCTAGCGGGGAGCAGTTCTTC; CDR3 protein: CASSSPASGEQFF
clone size: -; D gene: TRBD1; V gene: TRBV29-1; J gene: TRBJ2-5; CDR3 DNA: TGCAGCGTCCTCCCCGGACAGGGGAGGCAAGAGACCCAGTACTTC; CDR3 protein: CSVLPGQGRQETQYF